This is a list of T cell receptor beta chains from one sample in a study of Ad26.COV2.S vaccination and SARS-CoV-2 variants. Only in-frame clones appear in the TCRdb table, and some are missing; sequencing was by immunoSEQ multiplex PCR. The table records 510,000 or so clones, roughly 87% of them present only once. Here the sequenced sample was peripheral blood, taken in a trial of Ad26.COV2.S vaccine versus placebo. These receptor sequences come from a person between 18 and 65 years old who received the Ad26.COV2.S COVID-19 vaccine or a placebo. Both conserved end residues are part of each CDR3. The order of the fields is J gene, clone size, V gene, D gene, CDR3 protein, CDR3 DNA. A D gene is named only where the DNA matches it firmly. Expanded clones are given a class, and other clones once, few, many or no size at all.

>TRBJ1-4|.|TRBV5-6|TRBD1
CASRGDRLCGLATNEKLFF
TGTGCCAGCAGGGGGGACAGGCTCTGTGGCCTAGCAACTAATGAAAAACTGTTTTTT
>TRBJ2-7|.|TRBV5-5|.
CASSLTGFYEQYF
TGTGCCAGCAGCTTGACTGGATTCTACGAGCAGTACTTC
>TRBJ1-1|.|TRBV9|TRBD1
CASSVTQWTGSNTEAFF
TGTGCCAGCAGCGTGACTCAATGGACAGGCTCCAACACTGAAGCTTTCTTT
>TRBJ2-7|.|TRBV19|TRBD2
CASSDGLAGFLEQYF
TGTGCCAGTAGTGATGGACTAGCGGGTTTCCTCGAGCAGTACTTC
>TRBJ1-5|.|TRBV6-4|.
CAPRPQHF
TGTGCTCCCCGGCCCCAGCATTTT
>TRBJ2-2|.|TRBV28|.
CASRANSGTGELFF
TGTGCCAGCAGAGCCAACTCAGGGACCGGGGAGCTGTTTTTT
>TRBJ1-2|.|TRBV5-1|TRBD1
CASSFSVRDRNYTF
TGCGCCAGCAGCTTCTCTGTCCGGGACAGAAACTACACCTTC
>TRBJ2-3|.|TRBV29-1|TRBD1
CSVQHRQGRDTQYF
TGCAGCGTCCAACACCGACAGGGAAGGGATACGCAGTATTTT
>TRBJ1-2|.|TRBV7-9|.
CASSLGTGYTF
TGTGCCAGCAGCTTAGGTACTGGCTACACCTTC
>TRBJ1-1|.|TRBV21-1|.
CASSFGGNEAFF
TGTGCCAGCAGCTTCGGGGGGAATGAAGCTTTCTTT
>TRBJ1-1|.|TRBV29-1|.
CSVEGTSTAGAFF
TGCAGCGTCGAAGGGACTTCCACGGCGGGAGCTTTCTTT
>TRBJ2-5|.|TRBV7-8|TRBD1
CASSSEGQKGTQYF
TGTGCCAGCAGCTCCGAGGGACAGAAGGGGACCCAGTACTTC
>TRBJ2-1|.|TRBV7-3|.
CASSLGAEQFF
TGTGCCAGCAGCTTAGGCGCTGAGCAGTTCTTC
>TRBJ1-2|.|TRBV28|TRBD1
CASRKGTGLNYGYTF
TGTGCCAGCAGAAAGGGGACAGGCCTTAACTATGGCTACACCTTC
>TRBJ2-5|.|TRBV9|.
CASSVALTLGTQYF
TGTGCCAGCAGCGTAGCGCTGACCCTCGGGACCCAGTACTTC
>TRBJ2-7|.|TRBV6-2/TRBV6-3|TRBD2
CASSYVLAGFEQYF
TGTGCCAGCAGTTACGTGTTAGCGGGATTCGAGCAGTACTTC
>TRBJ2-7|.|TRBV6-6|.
CASTDVTEQYF
TGTGCCAGCACGGACGTTACCGAGCAGTACTTC
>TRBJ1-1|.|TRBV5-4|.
CASSPTGLDNEAFF
TGTGCCAGCAGCCCGACCGGATTAGACAATGAAGCTTTCTTT
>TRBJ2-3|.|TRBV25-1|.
CASSEYRDGVSGTQYF
TGTGCCAGCAGTGAATATAGGGACGGTGTTTCGGGTACGCAGTATTTT
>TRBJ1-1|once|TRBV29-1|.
CSVDTTGFEAAEAFF
TGCAGCGTTGATACTACCGGATTCGAGGCGGCTGAAGCTTTCTTT
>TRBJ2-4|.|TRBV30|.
CAWSGTTKNIQYF
TGTGCCTGGAGTGGGACTACGAAAAACATTCAGTACTTC
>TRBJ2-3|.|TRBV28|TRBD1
CATLSHLGQLNGGF
TGTGCCACTCTTTCCCATTTGGGACAGCTCAATGGGGGATTT
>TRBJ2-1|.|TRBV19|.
CATRMGWGNEQFF
TGTGCCACAAGGATGGGCTGGGGGAATGAGCAGTTCTTC
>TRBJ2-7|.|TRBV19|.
CASSPSGTYPSWEQYF
TGTGCCAGTAGCCCCTCCGGAACTTATCCCTCATGGGAGCAGTACTTC
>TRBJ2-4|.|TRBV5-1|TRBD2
CASSLELAGAKNIQYF
TGCGCCAGCAGCTTGGAGCTAGCGGGGGCCAAAAACATTCAGTACTTC
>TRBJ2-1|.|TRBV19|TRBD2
CASSAGGPNEQFF
TGTGCCAGTAGCGCGGGAGGGCCGAATGAGCAGTTCTTC
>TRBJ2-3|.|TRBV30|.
CAWSAPSPGTDTQYF
TGTGCCTGGAGTGCCCCTAGCCCAGGCACAGATACGCAGTATTTT
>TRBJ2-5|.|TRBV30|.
CAWSVLGGRETQYF
TGTGCCTGGAGTGTACTGGGGGGTCGGGAGACCCAGTACTTC
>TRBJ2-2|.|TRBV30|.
CAWTVGNTGELFF
TGTGCCTGGACCGTAGGAAACACCGGGGAGCTGTTTTTT
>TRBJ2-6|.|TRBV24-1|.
CATSEGSGGANVLTF
TGTGCCACCAGTGAAGGAAGCGGAGGGGCCAACGTCCTGACTTTC
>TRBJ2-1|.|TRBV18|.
CASSQYNEQFF
TGTGCCAGCTCACAGTACAATGAGCAGTTCTTC
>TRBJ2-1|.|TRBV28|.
CASSTRQASSYNEQFF
TGTGCCAGCAGCACCAGACAGGCATCCTCCTACAATGAGCAGTTCTTC
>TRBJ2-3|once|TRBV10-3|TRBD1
CAISEPDRGGGQSTDTQYF
TGTGCCATCAGTGAGCCAGACCGCGGTGGGGGACAGAGCACAGATACGCAGTATTTT
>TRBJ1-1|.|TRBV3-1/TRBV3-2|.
CASRPTMVNTEAFF
TGTGCCAGCAGACCGACGATGGTTAACACTGAAGCTTTCTTT
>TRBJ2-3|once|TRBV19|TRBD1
CASSMAGQGVGTQYF
TGTGCCAGTAGTATGGCGGGACAGGGGGTAGGGACGCAGTATTTT
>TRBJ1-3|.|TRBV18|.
CASSHSDSGNTIYF
TGTGCCAGCTCACATTCTGACTCTGGAAACACCATATATTTT
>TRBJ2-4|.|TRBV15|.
CATSRGLERGNIQYF
TGTGCCACCAGCAGAGGACTAGAGCGTGGAAACATTCAGTACTTC
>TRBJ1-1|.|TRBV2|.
CASTPPGAPEAFF
TGTGCCAGCACCCCCCCCGGTGCACCTGAAGCTTTCTTT
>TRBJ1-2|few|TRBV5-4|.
CASSGPPGALPQGYGYTF
TGTGCCAGCAGCGGGCCCCCGGGAGCCTTACCACAGGGCTATGGCTACACCTTC
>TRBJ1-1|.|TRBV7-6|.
CASSSRGEEAFF
TGTGCCAGCAGCTCCCGGGGGGAGGAAGCTTTCTTT
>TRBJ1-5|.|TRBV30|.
CAWSGTRGSNQPQHF
TGTGCCTGGAGTGGAACTCGGGGTAGCAATCAGCCCCAGCATTTT